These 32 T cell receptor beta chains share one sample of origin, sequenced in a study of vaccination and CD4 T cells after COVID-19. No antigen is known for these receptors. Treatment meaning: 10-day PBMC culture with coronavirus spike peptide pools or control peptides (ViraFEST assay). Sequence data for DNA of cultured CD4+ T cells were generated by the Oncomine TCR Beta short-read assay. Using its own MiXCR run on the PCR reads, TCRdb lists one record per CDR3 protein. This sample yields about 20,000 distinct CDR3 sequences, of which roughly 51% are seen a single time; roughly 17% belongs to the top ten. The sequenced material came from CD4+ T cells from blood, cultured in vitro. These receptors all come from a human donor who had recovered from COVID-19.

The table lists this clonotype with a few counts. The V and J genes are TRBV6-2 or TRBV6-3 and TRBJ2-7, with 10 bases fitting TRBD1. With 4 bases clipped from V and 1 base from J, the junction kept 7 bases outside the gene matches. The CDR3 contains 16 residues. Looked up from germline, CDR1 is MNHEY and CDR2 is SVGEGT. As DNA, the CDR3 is TGTGCCAGCAGTTCTCGAGGACAGGGGGGGTCCTACGAGCAGTACTTC. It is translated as CASSSRGQGGSYEQYF.

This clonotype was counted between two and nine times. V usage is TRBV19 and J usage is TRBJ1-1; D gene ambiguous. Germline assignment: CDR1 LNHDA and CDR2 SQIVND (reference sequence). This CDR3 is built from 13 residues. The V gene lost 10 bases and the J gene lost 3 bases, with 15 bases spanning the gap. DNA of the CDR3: TGTGCCACCCGCGGGCAGACCTACACTGAAGCTTTCTTT. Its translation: CATRGQTYTEAFF. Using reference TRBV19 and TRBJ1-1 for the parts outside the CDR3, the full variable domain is DGGITQSPKYLFRKEGQNVTLSCEQNLNHDAMYWYRQDPGQGLRLIYYSQIVNDFQKGDIAEGYSVSREKKESFPLTVTSAQKNPTAFYLCATRGQTYTEAFFGQGTRLTVV.

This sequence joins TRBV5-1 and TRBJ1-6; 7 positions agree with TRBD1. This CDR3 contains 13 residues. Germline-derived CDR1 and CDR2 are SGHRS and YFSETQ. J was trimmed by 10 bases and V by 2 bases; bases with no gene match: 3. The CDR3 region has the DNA TGCGCCAGCAGCTTCGGGGACAGATCACCCCTCCACTTT. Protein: CASSFGDRSPLHF.

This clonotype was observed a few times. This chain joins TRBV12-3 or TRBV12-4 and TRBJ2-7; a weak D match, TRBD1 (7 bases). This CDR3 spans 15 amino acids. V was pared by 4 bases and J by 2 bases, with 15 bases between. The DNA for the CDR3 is TGTGCCAGCAGTTACAGACAGGGAGGCGCCTACGAGCAGTACTTC. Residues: CASSYRQGGAYEQYF.

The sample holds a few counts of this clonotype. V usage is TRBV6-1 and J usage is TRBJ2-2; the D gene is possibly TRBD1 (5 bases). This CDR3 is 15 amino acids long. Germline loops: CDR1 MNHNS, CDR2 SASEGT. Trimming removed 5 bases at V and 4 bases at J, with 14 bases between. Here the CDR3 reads CASSPQTAGTGELFF. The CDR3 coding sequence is TGTGCCAGCAGTCCACAGACAGCAGGCACCGGGGAGCTGTTTTTT.

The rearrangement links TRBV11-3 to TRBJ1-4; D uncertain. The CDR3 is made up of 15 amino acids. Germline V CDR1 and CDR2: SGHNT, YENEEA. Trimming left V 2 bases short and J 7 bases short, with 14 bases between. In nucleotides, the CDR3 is TGTGCCAGCAGCTTACTAGGCGTGGGAGGTGAAAAACTGTTTTTT. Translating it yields CASSLLGVGGEKLFF.

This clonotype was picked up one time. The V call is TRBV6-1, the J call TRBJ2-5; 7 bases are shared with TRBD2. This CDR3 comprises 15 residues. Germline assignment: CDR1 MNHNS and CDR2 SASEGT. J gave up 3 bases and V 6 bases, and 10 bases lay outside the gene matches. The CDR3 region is CASRSQERGKETQYF. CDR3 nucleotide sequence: TGTGCCAGCAGATCTCAAGAGCGGGGAAAAGAGACCCAGTACTTC.

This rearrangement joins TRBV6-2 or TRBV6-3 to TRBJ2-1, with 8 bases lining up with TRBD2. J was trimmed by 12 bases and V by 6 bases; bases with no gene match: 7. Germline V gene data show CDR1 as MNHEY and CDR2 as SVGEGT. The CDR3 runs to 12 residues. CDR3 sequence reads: CASSRDSGGQFF. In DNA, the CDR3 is TGTGCCAGCAGCCGTGACAGCGGGGGGCAGTTCTTC.

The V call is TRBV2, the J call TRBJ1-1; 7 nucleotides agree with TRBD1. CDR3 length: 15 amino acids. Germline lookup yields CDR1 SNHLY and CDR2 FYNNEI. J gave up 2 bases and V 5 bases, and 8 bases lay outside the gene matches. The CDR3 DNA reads TGTGCCAGCAGTCGAATCGGGACAGCTAACACTGAAGCTTTCTTT. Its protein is CASSRIGTANTEAFF.

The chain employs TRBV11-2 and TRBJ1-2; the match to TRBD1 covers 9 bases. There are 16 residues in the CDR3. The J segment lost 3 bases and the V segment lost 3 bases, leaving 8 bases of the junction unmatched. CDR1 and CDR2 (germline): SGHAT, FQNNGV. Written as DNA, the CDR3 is TGTGCCAGCAGCTTTAGTGGTAGGACAGGGGACTATGGCTACACCTTC. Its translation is CASSFSGRTGDYGYTF. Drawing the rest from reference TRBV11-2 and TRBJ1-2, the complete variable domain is EAGVAQSPRYKIIEKRQSVAFWCNPISGHATLYWYQQILGQGPKLLIQFQNNGVVDDSQLPKDRFSAERLKGVDSTLKIQPAKLEDSAVYLCASSFSGRTGDYGYTFGSGTRLTVV.

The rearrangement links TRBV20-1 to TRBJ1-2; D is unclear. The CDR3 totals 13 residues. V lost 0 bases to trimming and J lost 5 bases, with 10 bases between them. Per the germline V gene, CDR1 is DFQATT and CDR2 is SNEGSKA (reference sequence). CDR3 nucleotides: TGCAGTGCTAGAGATCCCGACCTTTATGGCTACACCTTC. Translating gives CSARDPDLYGYTF.

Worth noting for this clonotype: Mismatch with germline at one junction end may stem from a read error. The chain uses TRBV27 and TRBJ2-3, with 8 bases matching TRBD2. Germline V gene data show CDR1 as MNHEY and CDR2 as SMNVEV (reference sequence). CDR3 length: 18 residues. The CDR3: CASSLRFGAGGPTGTQYF. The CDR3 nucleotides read TGTGCCAGCAGTTTAAGGTTCGGCGCGGGGGGCCCTACAGGTACGCAGTATTTT.

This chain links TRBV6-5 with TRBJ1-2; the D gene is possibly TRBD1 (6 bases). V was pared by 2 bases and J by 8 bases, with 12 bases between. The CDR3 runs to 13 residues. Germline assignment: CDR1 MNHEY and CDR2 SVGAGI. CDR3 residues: CASSYLGGEGYTF. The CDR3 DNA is TGTGCCAGCAGTTACCTAGGGGGTGAGGGCTACACCTTC.

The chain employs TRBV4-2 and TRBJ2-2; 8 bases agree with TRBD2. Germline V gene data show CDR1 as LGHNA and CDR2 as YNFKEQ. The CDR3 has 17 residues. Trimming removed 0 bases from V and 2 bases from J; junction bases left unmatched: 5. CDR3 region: CASSQDLAGGNTGELFF. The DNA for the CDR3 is TGTGCCAGCAGCCAAGATCTGGCGGGGGGAAACACCGGGGAGCTGTTTTTT.

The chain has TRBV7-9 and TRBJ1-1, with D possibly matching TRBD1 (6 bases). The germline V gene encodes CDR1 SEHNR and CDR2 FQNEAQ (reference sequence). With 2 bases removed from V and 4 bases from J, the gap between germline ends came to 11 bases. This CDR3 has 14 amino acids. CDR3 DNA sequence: TGTGCCAGCAGCTTACAACAGGGAGGCACTGAAGCTTTCTTT. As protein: CASSLQQGGTEAFF.

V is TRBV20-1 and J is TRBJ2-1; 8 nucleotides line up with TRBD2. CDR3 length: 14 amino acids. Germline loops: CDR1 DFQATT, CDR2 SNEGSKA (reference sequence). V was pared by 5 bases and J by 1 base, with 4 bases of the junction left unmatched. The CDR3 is CSALLAVSYNEQFF. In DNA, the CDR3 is TGCAGTGCTTTACTAGCGGTATCCTACAATGAGCAGTTCTTC.

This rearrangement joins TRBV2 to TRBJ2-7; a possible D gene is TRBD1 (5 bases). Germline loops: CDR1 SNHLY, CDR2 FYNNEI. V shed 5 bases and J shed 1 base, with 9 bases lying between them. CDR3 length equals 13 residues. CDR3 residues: CASSPQGSYEQYF. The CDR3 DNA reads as TGTGCCAGCAGTCCTCAGGGATCCTACGAGCAGTACTTC.

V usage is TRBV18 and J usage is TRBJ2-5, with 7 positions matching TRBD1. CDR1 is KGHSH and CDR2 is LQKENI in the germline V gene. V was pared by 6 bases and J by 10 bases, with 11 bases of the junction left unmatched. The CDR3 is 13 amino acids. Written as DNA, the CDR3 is TGTGCCAGCTCGCCCACAGGGGATAGTCACCAGTACTTC. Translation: CASSPTGDSHQYF.

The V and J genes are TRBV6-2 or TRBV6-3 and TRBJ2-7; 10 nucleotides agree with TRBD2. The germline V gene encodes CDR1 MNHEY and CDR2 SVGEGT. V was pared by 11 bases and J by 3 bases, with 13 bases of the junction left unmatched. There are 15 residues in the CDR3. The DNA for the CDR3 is TGTGCCGGAGGGGACTCAGCGGGAGGGGTCTACGAGCAGTACTTC. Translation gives CAGGDSAGGVYEQYF.

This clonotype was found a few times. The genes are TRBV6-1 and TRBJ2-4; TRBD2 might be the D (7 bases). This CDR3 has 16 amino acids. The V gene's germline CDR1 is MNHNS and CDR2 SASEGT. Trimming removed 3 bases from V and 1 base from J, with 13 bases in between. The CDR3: CASSEGGQGAKNIQYF. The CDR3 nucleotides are TGTGCCAGCAGTGAGGGGGGGCAGGGGGCCAAAAACATTCAGTACTTC.

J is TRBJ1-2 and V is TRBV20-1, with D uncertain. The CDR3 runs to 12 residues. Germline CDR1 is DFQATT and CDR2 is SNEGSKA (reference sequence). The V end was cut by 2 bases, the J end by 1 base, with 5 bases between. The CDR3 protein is CSARPFNYGYTF. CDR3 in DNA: TGCAGTGCTAGACCCTTTAACTATGGCTACACCTTC.

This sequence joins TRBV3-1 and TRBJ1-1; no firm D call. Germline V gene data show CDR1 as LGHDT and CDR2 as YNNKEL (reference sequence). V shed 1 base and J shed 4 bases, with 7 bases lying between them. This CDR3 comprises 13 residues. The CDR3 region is CASSQGVGTEAFF. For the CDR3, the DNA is TGTGCCAGCAGCCAAGGGGTGGGCACTGAAGCTTTCTTT.

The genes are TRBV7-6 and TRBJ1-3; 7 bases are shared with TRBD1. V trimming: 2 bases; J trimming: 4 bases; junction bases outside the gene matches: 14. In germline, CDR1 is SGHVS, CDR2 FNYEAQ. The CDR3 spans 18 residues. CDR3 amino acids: CASSLRSSGTVSGNTIYF. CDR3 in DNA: TGTGCCAGCAGCTTACGCTCCTCCGGGACAGTCTCAGGAAACACCATATATTTT.

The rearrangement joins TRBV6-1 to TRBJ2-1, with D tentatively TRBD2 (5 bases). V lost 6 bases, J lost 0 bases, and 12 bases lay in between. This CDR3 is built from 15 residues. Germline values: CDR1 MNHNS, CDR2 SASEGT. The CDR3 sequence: CASSQGLNSYNEQFF. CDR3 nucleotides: TGTGCCAGCAGCCAAGGACTTAACTCCTACAATGAGCAGTTCTTC.

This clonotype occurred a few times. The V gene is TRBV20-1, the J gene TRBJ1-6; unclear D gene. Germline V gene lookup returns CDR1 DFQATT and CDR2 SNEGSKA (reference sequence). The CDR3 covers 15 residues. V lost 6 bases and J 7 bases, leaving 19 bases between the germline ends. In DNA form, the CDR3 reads TGCAGTGCCAACGGAGGTACAGCAACCAATTCACCCCTCCACTTT. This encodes CSANGGTATNSPLHF.

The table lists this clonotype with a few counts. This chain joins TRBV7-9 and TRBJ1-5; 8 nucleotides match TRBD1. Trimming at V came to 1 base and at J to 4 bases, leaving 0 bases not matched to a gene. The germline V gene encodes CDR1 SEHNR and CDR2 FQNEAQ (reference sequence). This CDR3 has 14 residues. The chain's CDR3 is CASSLDRGNQPQHF. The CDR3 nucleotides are TGTGCCAGCAGCTTAGACAGGGGGAATCAGCCCCAGCATTTT.

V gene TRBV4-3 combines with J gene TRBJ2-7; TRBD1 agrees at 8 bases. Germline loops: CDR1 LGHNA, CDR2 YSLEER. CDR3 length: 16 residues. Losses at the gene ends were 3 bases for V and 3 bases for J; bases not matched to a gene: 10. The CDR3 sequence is CASSQSQGEYVYEQYF. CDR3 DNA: TGCGCCAGCAGCCAGTCACAGGGGGAATACGTCTACGAGCAGTACTTC.

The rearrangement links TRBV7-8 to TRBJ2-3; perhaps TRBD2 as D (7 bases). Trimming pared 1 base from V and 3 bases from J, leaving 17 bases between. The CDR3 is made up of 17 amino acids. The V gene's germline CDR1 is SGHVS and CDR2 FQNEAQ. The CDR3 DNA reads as TGTGCCAGCAGCTTAGAAGGGGGGGATTATGGTACAGATACGCAGTATTTT. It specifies CASSLEGGDYGTDTQYF.

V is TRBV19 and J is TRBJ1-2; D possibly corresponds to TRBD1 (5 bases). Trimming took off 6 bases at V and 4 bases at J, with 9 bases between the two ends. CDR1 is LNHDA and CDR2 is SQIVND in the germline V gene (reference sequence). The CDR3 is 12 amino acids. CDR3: CASSRDGYGYTF. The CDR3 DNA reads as TGTGCCAGTAGCCGGGACGGCTATGGCTACACCTTC.

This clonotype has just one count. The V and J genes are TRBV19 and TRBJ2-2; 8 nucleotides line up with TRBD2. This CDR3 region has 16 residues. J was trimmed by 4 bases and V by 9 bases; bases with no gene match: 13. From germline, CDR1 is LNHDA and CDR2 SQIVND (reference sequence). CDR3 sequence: CASNRAGVQVTGELFF. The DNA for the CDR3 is TGTGCCAGCAACCGAGCGGGAGTACAGGTCACCGGGGAGCTGTTTTTT.

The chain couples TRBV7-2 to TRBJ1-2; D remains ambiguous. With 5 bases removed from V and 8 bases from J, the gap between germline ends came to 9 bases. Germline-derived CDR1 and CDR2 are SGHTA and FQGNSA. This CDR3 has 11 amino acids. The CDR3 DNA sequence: TGTGCCAGCAGCAGCAGGCACGGCTACACCTTC. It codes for CASSSRHGYTF. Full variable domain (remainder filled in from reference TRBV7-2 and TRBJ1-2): GAGVSQSPSNKVTEKGKDVELRCDPISGHTALYWYRQSLGQGLEFLIYFQGNSAPDKSGLPSDRFSAERTGGSVSTLTIQRTQQEDSAVYLCASSSRHGYTFGSGTRLTVV.

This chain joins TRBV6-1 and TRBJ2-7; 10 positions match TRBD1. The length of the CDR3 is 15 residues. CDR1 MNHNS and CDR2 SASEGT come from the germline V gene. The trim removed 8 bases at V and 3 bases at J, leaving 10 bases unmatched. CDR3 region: CASRGDRGFNYEQYF. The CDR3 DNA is TGTGCCAGCCGGGGGGACAGGGGTTTTAACTACGAGCAGTACTTC.